These T cell receptor beta chains were read from a single sample in a study of CD8 T cells in ankylosing spondylitis. TCRdb redid the calling of the 5' RACE reads with MiXCR, one entry per CDR3 protein. Seen here are 200,000 to 250,000 distinct CDR3 sequences, about a quarter observed once, and the top ten hold 5% to 7.5%. The sample was blood, either unsorted or a sorted T cell fraction (not recorded which). Receptors originate from a male donor with ankylosing spondylitis or in good health (not recorded which). The CDR3 runs from the conserved cysteine through the conserved F or W. Fields, in order: V gene, clone size, J gene, D gene, CDR3 length, CDR3 DNA, CDR3 protein. The D gene is left open where the match is weak. Only some rows state a clone size, as once, few, many or a class for expanded clones.

TRBV12-2,.,TRBJ2-2,.,19,TGTGCAAGTCGCTACCGGAGGGACAGGGGGTCCTGTTATACCGGGGAGCTGTTTTTT,CASRYRRDRGSCYTGELFF
TRBV18,.,TRBJ2-7,TRBD1,13,TGTGCCAGCTCGCCTAAGGACAGGGTGGAGCAGTACTTC,CASSPKDRVEQYF
TRBV3-1,many,TRBJ1-2,.,16,TGTGCCAGCAGGTCGTCAACAGGAAGAGTGAGCTATGGCTACACCTTC,CASRSSTGRVSYGYTF
TRBV29-1,once,TRBJ2-2,.,12,TGCAGCGTTCGGGGGCACACCGGGGAGCTGTTTTTT,CSVRGHTGELFF
TRBV12-5,.,TRBJ2-7,.,13,TGTGCTAGTGGTGCAACCAGGGGCCACGAGCAGTACTTC,CASGATRGHEQYF
TRBV7-2,many,TRBJ2-1,TRBD2,17,TGTGCCAGCAGCTTAGTGCCTAGCGGGAGATTTTACAATGAGCAGTTCTTC,CASSLVPSGRFYNEQFF
TRBV20-1,.,TRBJ2-3,TRBD2,15,TGCAGTGCTGACTCGGGGACTAGTCAAGCAGATACGCAGTATTTT,CSADSGTSQADTQYF
TRBV20-1,.,TRBJ2-3,.,15,TGCAGTGCTAGAGATCGGGCTAGCAGCGCAGATACGCAGTATTTT,CSARDRASSADTQYF
TRBV20-1,.,TRBJ2-1,TRBD2,18,TGCAGTGCTAGAGATATCACTAGCGGGAGGCCCTCCTACAATGAGCAGTTCTTC,CSARDITSGRPSYNEQFF
TRBV20-1,many,TRBJ1-1,.,14,TGCAGTGCTAGGGCCGCGGGGGGGAACACTGAAGCTTTCTTT,CSARAAGGNTEAFF
TRBV20-1,.,TRBJ2-7,.,12,TGCAGTGCTAACCCAAGGGCCTACGAGCAGTACTTC,CSANPRAYEQYF
TRBV27,.,TRBJ2-1,.,10,TGTGCCAGCACCGTCCCCCCGCGGATCTTC,CASTVPPRIF
TRBV28,many,TRBJ2-3,.,12,TGTGCCAGCAGCCCAGACAGGCTTACGCAGTATTTT,CASSPDRLTQYF
TRBV6-2/TRBV6-3,many,TRBJ2-7,TRBD2,13,TGTGCCAGCAGTTATCGGGAGGTTTACGAGCAGTACTTC,CASSYREVYEQYF
TRBV20-1,.,TRBJ2-5,.,11,TGCAGTGCTAGGACCAGGGGGACCCAGTACTTC,CSARTRGTQYF
TRBV9,.,TRBJ1-3,.,13,TGTGCCAGCAGCGACAGAGCTGGAAACACCATATATTTT,CASSDRAGNTIYF
TRBV10-3,many,TRBJ2-2,TRBD1,15,TGTGCCATCAGTACTACTGACAGGGCCGCCGGGGAGCTGTTTTTT,CAISTTDRAAGELFF
TRBV20-1,.,TRBJ2-6,.,15,TGCAGTGCTAGCCCACAGCTCTCTGGGGCCAACGTCCTGACTTTC,CSASPQLSGANVLTF
TRBV5-1,.,TRBJ2-2,.,15,TGCGCCAGCAGCCCCACCGGGGCTAGGTCCGGGGAGCTGTTTTTT,CASSPTGARSGELFF
TRBV29-1,.,TRBJ2-5,.,11,TGCAGCGGGGCCGCGGGTGAGACCCAGTACTTC,CSGAAGETQYF
TRBV29-1,.,TRBJ1-5,.,16,TGCAGCGTCCTGGAGCAGGGGACTCTTAGCAATCAGCCCCAGCATTTT,CSVLEQGTLSNQPQHF
TRBV5-1,.,TRBJ2-7,TRBD2,16,TGCGCCAGCAGCCCACGTTTTGCGGGAGACAACTACGAGCAGTACTTC,CASSPRFAGDNYEQYF
TRBV12-3/TRBV12-4,.,TRBJ2-1,TRBD1,16,TGTGCCAGCAATCAGCGAACAGGGGGCCCAGACAATGAGCAGTTCTTC,CASNQRTGGPDNEQFF
TRBV2,.,TRBJ2-1,TRBD2,15,TGTGCCAGCAGTGGCGGGAGGGGTTCCTACAATGAGCAGTTCTTC,CASSGGRGSYNEQFF
TRBV5-1,.,TRBJ1-1,TRBD1,16,TGCGCCAGCAGCTTGGCTAGGACAGGGATGAACACTGAAGCTTTCTTT,CASSLARTGMNTEAFF
TRBV28,few,TRBJ2-2,.,15,TGTGCCAGCAAAAGGGTGAGGGTGAACACCGGGGAGCTGTTTTTT,CASKRVRVNTGELFF
TRBV6-5,.,TRBJ1-1,.,14,TGTGCCAGCAGTTACTCGTCGGCCCTCGCGGCGGCTTTCTTT,CASSYSSALAAAFF
TRBV5-1,many,TRBJ2-5,.,14,TGCGCCAGCAGCTTCAATCCGGGACTTCAGACCCAGTACTTC,CASSFNPGLQTQYF
TRBV7-9,many,TRBJ2-3,.,14,TGTGCCAGCAGCTTCCAGAGAAGCACAGATACGCAGTATTTT,CASSFQRSTDTQYF
TRBV4-3,.,TRBJ2-1,TRBD2,14,TGCGCCAGCAGCCAAGATCTAGCGGGAGGACCGCAGTTCTTC,CASSQDLAGGPQFF
TRBV7-9,many,TRBJ2-1,.,13,TGTGCCAGCAGCGTGGGGTCCCACAATGAGCAGTTCTTC,CASSVGSHNEQFF
TRBV15,.,TRBJ2-1,TRBD1,15,TGTGCCACCAGCAGGGACAGGGGGGGCTATAATGAGCAGTTCTTC,CATSRDRGGYNEQFF
TRBV20-1,many,TRBJ2-1,.,15,TGCAGTGCTAGAGTTCCCGGGAGCTCGGGCAATGAGCAGTTCTTC,CSARVPGSSGNEQFF
TRBV29-1,.,TRBJ1-1,.,13,TGCAGCGTTGAAAAGGAAAGACACACTGAAGCTTTCTTT,CSVEKERHTEAFF
TRBV6-1,.,TRBJ2-1,TRBD2,16,TGTGCCAGCAGTGTCCGACTAGCCCAAACCTACAATGAGCAGTTCTTC,CASSVRLAQTYNEQFF
TRBV27,few,TRBJ2-1,TRBD1,15,TGTGCCAGCAGTTTCGAAGGGACAGGGGGCTATGAGCAGTTCTTC,CASSFEGTGGYEQFF
TRBV20-1,few,TRBJ2-7,.,13,TGCAGTGCTAGTTTCCAGGGGAACTACGAGCAGTACTTC,CSASFQGNYEQYF
TRBV5-1,.,TRBJ2-7,.,14,TGCGCCAGCAGCTTGGCCAGGCCTAGCTACGAGCAGTACTTC,CASSLARPSYEQYF
TRBV5-6,many,TRBJ2-3,.,12,TGTGCCAGCAGCAGAAGCACAGATACGCAGTATTTT,CASSRSTDTQYF
TRBV29-1,many,TRBJ2-3,.,13,TGCAGCGTCCGGGACCATCGAGTAAATACGCAGTATTTT,CSVRDHRVNTQYF
TRBV5-1,many,TRBJ1-2,TRBD1,16,TGCGCCAGCAGCACTGGACAGGGGAGCTCCAGCTATGGCTACACCTTC,CASSTGQGSSSYGYTF
TRBV5-6,many,TRBJ2-7,TRBD2,14,TGTGCCAGCAGCGACCGAGCGGGGACCTACGAGCAGTACTTC,CASSDRAGTYEQYF
TRBV5-1,many,TRBJ2-1,.,14,TGCGCCAGCAGCTTTGGCTTCCCCTACAATGAGCAGTTCTTC,CASSFGFPYNEQFF
TRBV5-1,.,TRBJ2-3,.,14,TGCGCCAGCAGCTCCGGACACGGCACAGATACGCAGTATTTT,CASSSGHGTDTQYF
TRBV6-1,many,TRBJ2-3,TRBD1,14,TGTGCCAGCACCGGGACAGGGGCCACAGATACGCAGTATTTT,CASTGTGATDTQYF
TRBV9,.,TRBJ2-2,.,16,TGTGCCAGCAGCGCGGGGTTAAGGGGGTACACCGGGGAGCTGTTTTTT,CASSAGLRGYTGELFF
TRBV29-1,.,TRBJ1-2,.,12,TGCAGCGTTGGGGGGGCGCAGTATGGCTACACCTTC,CSVGGAQYGYTF
TRBV10-3,.,TRBJ2-1,TRBD2,12,TGTGCCATCAGACCGGCTAGCGGTGAGCAGTTCTTC,CAIRPASGEQFF
TRBV6-5,many,TRBJ2-3,.,14,TGTGCCAGCAGTTACCGGAGTGGCACAGATACGCAGTATTTT,CASSYRSGTDTQYF
TRBV29-1,.,TRBJ2-3,.,12,TGCAGCGTTGAGGCTGGCACAGATACGCAGTATTTT,CSVEAGTDTQYF
TRBV20-1,many,TRBJ2-4,.,12,TGCAGTGCTAGAGATCAAAGGACTTCTCAGTACTTC,CSARDQRTSQYF
TRBV7-2,many,TRBJ1-2,.,14,TGTGCCAGCAGCCCCAATAGAGGGGCCTATGGCTACACCTTC,CASSPNRGAYGYTF
TRBV10-3,many,TRBJ2-1,.,13,TGTGCCATCAGTGAGTCTCAAGACAATGAGCAGTTCTTC,CAISESQDNEQFF